The source of this TCR beta chain is a study of T cell changes during pregnancy in multiple sclerosis. Trimming at V came to 4 bases and at J to 6 bases, leaving 12 bases not matched to a gene. Germline V lookup: CDR1 SGHKS, CDR2 YYEKEE (reference sequence). The CDR3 consists of 15 residues. Sequencing used immunoSEQ multiplex PCR; TCRdb keeps in-frame clones, though not all of them. Of about 69,000 clones detected, almost 95% appear once; the ten largest clones hold around 2%. This rearrangement joins TRBV5-5 to TRBJ2-7; 8 nucleotides agree with TRBD1. This sample comprised peripheral blood, obtained in the third trimester of pregnancy. The TCR was taken from a female donor in good health, enrolled as a control in a pregnancy study. The CDR3 DNA follows: TGTGCCAGCAGCCTTTGGATTACAGGGGGGATCGAGCAGTACTTC. This sequence encodes CASSLWITGGIEQYF. The full variable domain, completed using reference TRBV5-5 and TRBJ2-7, is DAGVTQSPTHLIKTRGQQVTLRCSPISGHKSVSWYQQVLGQGPQFIFQYYEKEERGRGNFPDRFSARQFPNYSSELNVNALLLGDSALYLCASSLWITGGIEQYFGPGTRLTVT.